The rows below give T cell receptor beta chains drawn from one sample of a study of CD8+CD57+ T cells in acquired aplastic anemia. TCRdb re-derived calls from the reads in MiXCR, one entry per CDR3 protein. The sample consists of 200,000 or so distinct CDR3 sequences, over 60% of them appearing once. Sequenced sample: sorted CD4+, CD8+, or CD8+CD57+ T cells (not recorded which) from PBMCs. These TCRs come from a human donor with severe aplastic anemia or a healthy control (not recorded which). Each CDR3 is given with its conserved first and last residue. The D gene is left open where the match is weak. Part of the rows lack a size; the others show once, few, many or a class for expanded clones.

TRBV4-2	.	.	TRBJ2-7	TGTGCCAGCAGCCCCGTGGGATGCGAGCAGTACTTC	CASSPVGCEQYF
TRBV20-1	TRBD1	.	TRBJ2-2	TGCAGTGCGAAGACAGGGACCGGGGAGCTGTTTTTT	CSAKTGTGELFF
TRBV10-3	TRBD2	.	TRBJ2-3	TGTGCCATCAGTGAGTCCAATGGACTAGCGGCAAGCACAGATACGCAGTATTTT	CAISESNGLAASTDTQYF
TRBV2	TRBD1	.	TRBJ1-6	TGTGCCAGCAGCGACCGGGACAGGGCTTCACCCCTCCACTTT	CASSDRDRASPLHF
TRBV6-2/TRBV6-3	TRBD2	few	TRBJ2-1	TGTGCCAGCAGTTTCGGACTAGCGGGGCCCTTGAGCCACAATGAGCAGTTCTTC	CASSFGLAGPLSHNEQFF
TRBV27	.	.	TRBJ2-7	TGTGCCAGCAGCCACAAGGACAACTCGGGCTACGAGCAGTACTTC	CASSHKDNSGYEQYF
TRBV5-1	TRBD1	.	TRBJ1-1	TGCGCCAGCAGCACACGGACAGGGGGCGCTGAAGCTTTCTTT	CASSTRTGGAEAFF
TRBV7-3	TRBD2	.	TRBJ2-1	TGTGCCAGCAGCTTCTACCCGTTAGCGGGAGGGTCCTACAATGAGCAGTTCTTC	CASSFYPLAGGSYNEQFF
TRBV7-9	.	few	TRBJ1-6	TGTGCCAGCAGCTTAGCCTTACGTAATTCACCCCTCCACTTT	CASSLALRNSPLHF
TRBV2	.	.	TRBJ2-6	TGTGCCAGCAAGAGCTCTGGGGCCAACGTCCTGACTTTC	CASKSSGANVLTF
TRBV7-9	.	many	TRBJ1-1	TGTGCCAGCAGCTTAGAAGAACGGAGGGCTGAAGCTTTCTTT	CASSLEERRAEAFF
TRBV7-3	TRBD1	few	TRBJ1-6	TGTGCCAGCAGCTTGACCCAGACAGGGTTGGATTCACCCCTCCACTTT	CASSLTQTGLDSPLHF
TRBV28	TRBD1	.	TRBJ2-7	TGTGCCACCCACCGGGACAGCCCTTATGAGCAGTACTTC	CATHRDSPYEQYF
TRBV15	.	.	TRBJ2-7	TGTGCCACCAGCAGAGAAGATTGGGCTAGTGGTCGCTACGAGCAGTACTTC	CATSREDWASGRYEQYF
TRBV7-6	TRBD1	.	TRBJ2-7	TGTGCCAGCAGCTTACTGGGACAGGGGGCATCCTACGAGCAGTACTTC	CASSLLGQGASYEQYF
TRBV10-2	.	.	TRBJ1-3	TGCGCCAGCACCACAGGGTCATCCGCTGGAAACACCATATATTTT	CASTTGSSAGNTIYF
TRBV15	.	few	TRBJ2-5	TGTGCCACCAGCAGAGCTATCGGGAGTAGAGAGACCCAGTACTTC	CATSRAIGSRETQYF
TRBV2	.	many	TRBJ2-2	TGTGCCAGCAGTGATAGCCTAAATACCGGGGAGCTGTTTTTT	CASSDSLNTGELFF
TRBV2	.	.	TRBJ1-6	TGTGCCAGCGGTAGGACTGCAGTGGGTTCACCCCTCCACTTT	CASGRTAVGSPLHF
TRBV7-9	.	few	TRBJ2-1	TGTGCCAGCAGCTCCAACGACAGGCTTGGAAATGAGCAGTTCTTC	CASSSNDRLGNEQFF
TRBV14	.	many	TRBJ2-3	TGTGCCAGCAGCCAGGAACCACCAACGACAGATACGCAGTATTTT	CASSQEPPTTDTQYF
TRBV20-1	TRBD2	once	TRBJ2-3	TGCAGTGCCGAGCGGGAGGGCGCAGATACGCAGTATTTT	CSAEREGADTQYF
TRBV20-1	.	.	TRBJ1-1	TGCAGTGCAGTAGAGGGTCACACTGAAGCTTTCTTT	CSAVEGHTEAFF
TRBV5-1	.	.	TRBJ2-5	TGCGCCAGCAGCTTCAACCCCAACCAAGAGACCCAGTACTTC	CASSFNPNQETQYF
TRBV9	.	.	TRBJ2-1	TGTGCCAGCAGCGTAGAGGGGTATCAGGATGAGCAGTTCTTC	CASSVEGYQDEQFF
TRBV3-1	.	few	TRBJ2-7	TGTGCCAGCAGCCAAGTAGACTACGAGCAGTACTTC	CASSQVDYEQYF
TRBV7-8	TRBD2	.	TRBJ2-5	TGTGCCAGCAGCCTCGGTGGCGGGGGGGCCCAAGAGACCCAGTACTTC	CASSLGGGGAQETQYF
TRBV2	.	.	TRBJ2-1	TGTGCCAGCAGTGGGGAGCTGGGGGATGAGCAGTTCTTC	CASSGELGDEQFF
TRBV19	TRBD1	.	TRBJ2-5	TGTGCCAGTAGTTCGGGACAGGGTACCCCCCAGTACTTC	CASSSGQGTPQYF
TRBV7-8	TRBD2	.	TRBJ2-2	TGTGCCGCTTCAAGCATGCGGGGGATAAGAGGGGAGCTGTTTTTT	CAASSMRGIRGELFF
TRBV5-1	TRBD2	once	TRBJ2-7	TGCGCCAGCAGCTTGGGCACTAGAGCGGGAGAGGGGGAGCAGTACTTC	CASSLGTRAGEGEQYF
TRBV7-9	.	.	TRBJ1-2	TGTGCCAGCAGCTTAGAGGGGACGGCCAACTATGGCTACACCTTC	CASSLEGTANYGYTF
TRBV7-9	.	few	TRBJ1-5	TGTGCCAGCAGCTTCGGGACGGGAGATCAGCCCCAGCATTTT	CASSFGTGDQPQHF
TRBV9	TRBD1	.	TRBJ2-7	TGTGCCAGCAGTGTATCCCTGGGACAGGGGGGTAGCTACGAGCAGTACTTC	CASSVSLGQGGSYEQYF
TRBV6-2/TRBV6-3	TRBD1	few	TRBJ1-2	TGTGCCAGCAGCCGACAGGGTAGCTATGGCTACACCTTC	CASSRQGSYGYTF
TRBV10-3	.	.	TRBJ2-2	TGTGCCTCCCGGTTTAGGGGGGGCGATACTGGGGAGCTGTTTTTT	CASRFRGGDTGELFF
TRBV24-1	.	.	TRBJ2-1	TGCGCCACCAGTACCTTATACAATGAGCAGTTCTTC	CATSTLYNEQFF
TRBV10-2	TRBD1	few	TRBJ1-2	TGCGCCAGCAGCAAACAGGGGATTAACTATGGCTACACCTTC	CASSKQGINYGYTF
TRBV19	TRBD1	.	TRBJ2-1	TGTGCCAGTAGGGGGACAGGGGTTGGGAATGAGCAGTTCTTC	CASRGTGVGNEQFF
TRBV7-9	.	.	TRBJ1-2	TGTGCCAGCAGCTTAGCCCCAATCTCGCTGGTATACGGCTACACCTTC	CASSLAPISLVYGYTF
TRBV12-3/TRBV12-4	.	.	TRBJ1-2	TGTGCCAGCAGAATATGGCAGGAAGAGGGTTATGGCTACACCTTC	CASRIWQEEGYGYTF
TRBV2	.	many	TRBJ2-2	TGTGCCAGCAGTCAAGGTCGGGCGGGGCTGAACACCGGGGAGCTGTTTTTT	CASSQGRAGLNTGELFF
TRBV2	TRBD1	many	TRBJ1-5	TGTGCCAGCAGTCCTGGACAGGATAGCAATCAGCCCCAGCATTTT	CASSPGQDSNQPQHF
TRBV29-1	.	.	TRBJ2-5	TGCAGCGTCCGAGCGGAGAGCGAGACCCAGTACTTC	CSVRAESETQYF
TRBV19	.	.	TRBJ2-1	TGTGCCAGTAGTTACAAACCGGATTACAATGAGCAGTTCTTC	CASSYKPDYNEQFF
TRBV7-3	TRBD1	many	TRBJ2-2	TGTGCCAGCAGCTCCTGGACAGGGGACGGGGAGCTGTTTTTT	CASSSWTGDGELFF
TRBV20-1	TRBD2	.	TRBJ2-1	TGCAGTGCTAGAGACCCAGGCGGGGGGTTGAGGGGGCAGTTCTTC	CSARDPGGGLRGQFF
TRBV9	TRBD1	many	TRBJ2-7	TGTGCCAGCAGCCCCCCGGGACAGGGGTACGAGCAGTACTTC	CASSPPGQGYEQYF
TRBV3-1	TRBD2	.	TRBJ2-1	TGTGCCAGCAGCCCAAGTGTCACTAGCGGGAGAAATGAGCAGTTCTTC	CASSPSVTSGRNEQFF
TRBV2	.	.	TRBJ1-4	TGTGCCACCAGCCCACCTGAACGAGAAAAACTGTTTTTT	CATSPPEREKLFF
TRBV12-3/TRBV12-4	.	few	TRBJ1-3	TGTGCCATCACAAAACAGGGAGGAAACACCATATATTTT	CAITKQGGNTIYF
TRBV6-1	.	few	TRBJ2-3	TGTGCCAGCAGCCCAATCGGAGGTTGGCGGGGTGCTAGCACAGATACGCAGTATTTT	CASSPIGGWRGASTDTQYF
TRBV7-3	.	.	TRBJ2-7	TGTGCCAGCAGCCCCCAGGGGGGTGGGGTCGAGCAGTACTTC	CASSPQGGGVEQYF
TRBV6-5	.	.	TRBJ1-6	TGTGCCAGCAGCTTGGGTGGGCAGGGACCCCTCCACTTT	CASSLGGQGPLHF
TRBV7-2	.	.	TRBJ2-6	TGTGCCAGCAGCCAAGCAAGGGGTACCTCTGGGGCCAACGTCCTGACTTTC	CASSQARGTSGANVLTF
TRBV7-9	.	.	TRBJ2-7	TGTGCCAGCAGCCCCGGGTGGGGGCGCAGCGAGCAGTACTTC	CASSPGWGRSEQYF
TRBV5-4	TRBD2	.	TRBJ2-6	TGTGCCAGCAGCGGGAGGGGTTCTGGGGCCAACGTCCTGACTTTC	CASSGRGSGANVLTF